Given below is one TCR beta chain in context. This record belongs to a study of shared clonotypes between healthy human individuals. Study overall: A donor's plate count was three for CD4 naive and three for CD4 memory; CD8 naive had two and CD8 memory one.

Genomic DNA per cell subset filled all wells of several immunoSEQ plates. The data were produced by immunoSEQ multiplex PCR, yet TCRdb's version contains in-frame clones alone and is incomplete. The sample includes millions of clones, more than 80% of them seen just once. Germline V gives CDR1 SGHNT, CDR2 YYREEE (reference sequence). This CDR3 spans 15 amino acids. With V trimmed by 4 bases and J by 2 bases, 5 bases remained unmatched. Each donor was a Caucasian adult residing in Nashville, Tennessee. The chain couples TRBV5-4 to TRBJ2-1; TRBD2 matches 8 bases. This TCR was sampled from a young man in good health. Sequencing used naive CD4+ T cells sorted from blood. Subset in this sample: CD45RA+ positively selected. The CDR3 is CASSLGGLAYNEQFF. The CDR3 DNA sequence: TGTGCCAGCAGCCTGGGGGGACTAGCCTACAATGAGCAGTTCTTC.